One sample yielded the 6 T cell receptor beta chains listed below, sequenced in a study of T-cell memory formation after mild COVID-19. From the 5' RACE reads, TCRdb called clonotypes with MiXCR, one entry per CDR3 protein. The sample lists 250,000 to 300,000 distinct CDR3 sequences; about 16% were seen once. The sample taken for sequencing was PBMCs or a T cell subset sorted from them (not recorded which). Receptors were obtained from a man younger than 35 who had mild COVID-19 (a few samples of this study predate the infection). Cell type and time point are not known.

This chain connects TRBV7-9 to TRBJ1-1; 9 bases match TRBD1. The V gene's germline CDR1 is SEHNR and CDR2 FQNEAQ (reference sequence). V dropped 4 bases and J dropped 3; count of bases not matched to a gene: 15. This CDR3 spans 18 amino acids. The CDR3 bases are TGTGCCAGCAGCTACCTGGACAGGGGCGGTGGTGGGGACACTGAAGCTTTCTTT. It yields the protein CASSYLDRGGGGDTEAFF.

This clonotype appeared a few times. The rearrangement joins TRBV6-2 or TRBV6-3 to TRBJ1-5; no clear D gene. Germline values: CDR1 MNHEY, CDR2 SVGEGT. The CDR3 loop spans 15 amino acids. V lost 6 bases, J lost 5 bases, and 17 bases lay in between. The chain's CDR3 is CASSGGGGLYQPQHF. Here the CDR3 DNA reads TGTGCCAGCAGCGGCGGCGGAGGATTATATCAGCCCCAGCATTTT.

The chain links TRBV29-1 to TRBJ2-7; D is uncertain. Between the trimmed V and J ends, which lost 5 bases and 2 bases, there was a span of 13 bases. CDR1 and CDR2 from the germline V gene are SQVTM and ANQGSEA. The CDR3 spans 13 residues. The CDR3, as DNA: TGCAGCGTTAGGGCCAGAAACACCTACGAGCAGTACTTC. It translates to CSVRARNTYEQYF.

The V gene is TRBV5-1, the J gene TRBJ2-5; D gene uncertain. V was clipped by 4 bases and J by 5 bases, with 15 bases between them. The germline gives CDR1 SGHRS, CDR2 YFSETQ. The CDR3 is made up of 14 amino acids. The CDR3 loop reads CASSAWPRHETQYF. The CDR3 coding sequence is TGCGCCAGCAGCGCATGGCCACGCCACGAGACCCAGTACTTC. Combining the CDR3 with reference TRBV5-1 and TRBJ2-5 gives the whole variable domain KAGVTQTPRYLIKTRGQQVTLSCSPISGHRSVSWYQQTPGQGLQFLFEYFSETQRNKGNFPGRFSGRQFSNSRSEMNVSTLELGDSALYLCASSAWPRHETQYFGPGTRLLVL.

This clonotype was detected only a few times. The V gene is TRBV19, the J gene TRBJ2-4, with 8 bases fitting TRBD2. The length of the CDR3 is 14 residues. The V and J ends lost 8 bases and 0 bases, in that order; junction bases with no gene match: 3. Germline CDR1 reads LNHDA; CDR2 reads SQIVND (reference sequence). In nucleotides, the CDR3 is TGTGCCAGTCGGGAGGGGGTAGCCAAAAACATTCAGTACTTC. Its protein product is CASREGVAKNIQYF.

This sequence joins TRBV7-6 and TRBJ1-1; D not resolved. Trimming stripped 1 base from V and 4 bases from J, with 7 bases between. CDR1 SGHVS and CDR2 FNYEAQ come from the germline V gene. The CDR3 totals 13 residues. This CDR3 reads CASSLDRFTEAFF. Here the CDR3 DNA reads TGTGCCAGCAGCTTAGACAGATTCACTGAAGCTTTCTTT. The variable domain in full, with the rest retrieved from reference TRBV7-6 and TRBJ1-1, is GAGVSQSPRYKVTKRGQDVALRCDPISGHVSLYWYRQALGQGPEFLTYFNYEAQQDKSGLPNDRFSAERPEGSISTLTIQRTEQRDSAMYRCASSLDRFTEAFFGQGTRLTVV.